This TCR beta chain was recovered during a study of Graves' ophthalmopathy and Graves' hyperthyroidism. The study, taken as a whole, reports: Distinction of ophthalmopathy from stable hyperthyroidism by a 13-signature model reached about 87% sensitivity and 81.08% specificity.

The germline V gene encodes CDR1 MNHNS and CDR2 SASEGT. The CDR3 covers 17 residues. The junction had 9 bases not matched to a gene; V was cut back by 3 bases and J by 1 base. Among the hyperthyroidism patients, all were newly diagnosed, aged 18 to 65, with under 2 months' duration. The diagnosis was founded upon clinical symptoms, serum thyroxine, TRAb, thyroid ultrasound and orbital computed tomography. This clonotype was picked up one time. Its antigen remains unidentified. Scientists amplified the TCR beta CDR3 regions from RNA transcripts. The first round was an RT-PCR with HTBI primers, and the second round was a multiplex PCR. TCRdb re-called the multiplex PCR reads with MiXCR, one entry per CDR3 protein. The table lists about 550,000 distinct CDR3 sequences, roughly 39% of them singletons, with about 4% in the top ten.

This chain uses TRBV6-1 with TRBJ2-3; 8 bases line up with TRBD2. The receptor was derived from an adult man with Graves' hyperthyroidism. Input material: peripheral blood or thyroid tissue (not recorded which). For the CDR3, the DNA is TGTGCCAGCAGTGATCAGTCTAGCGGGTCTCGCACAGATACGCAGTATTTT. Translated, it gives CASSDQSSGSRTDTQYF.